This TCR beta chain appears in the sequencing data of a study of metastatic and nonmetastatic thyroid tumors. Thyroid surgery had not been preceded by any treatment in any patient. This clone was recorded at least ten times. CDR1 and CDR2 (germline): MRHNA, SNTAGT. V was clipped by 4 bases and J by 5 bases, with 11 bases between them. The CDR3 runs 14 residues. Authors' analysis steps: Clinicopathological groups of papillary thyroid cancer showed CDR3 differences that were used to build a distant-metastasis classifier. TCRdb redid the clone calls on the PCR reads using MiXCR. The V and J calls and clone size are TCRdb's, not the authors'. The sample has about 20,000 clones; 31% are singletons.

The rearrangement uses TRBV6-4 and TRBJ2-2, with D perhaps matching TRBD1 (5 bases). Sequencing was done on a sample of blood. The sequence derives from a female donor with papillary thyroid cancer or a benign thyroid nodule (not recorded which). Some clones in this sample may be carry-over from other donors' samples. The CDR3 protein is CASSAQGGTGELFF. CDR3 coding DNA: TGTGCCAGCAGTGCCCAGGGCGGAACCGGGGAGCTGTTTTTT.